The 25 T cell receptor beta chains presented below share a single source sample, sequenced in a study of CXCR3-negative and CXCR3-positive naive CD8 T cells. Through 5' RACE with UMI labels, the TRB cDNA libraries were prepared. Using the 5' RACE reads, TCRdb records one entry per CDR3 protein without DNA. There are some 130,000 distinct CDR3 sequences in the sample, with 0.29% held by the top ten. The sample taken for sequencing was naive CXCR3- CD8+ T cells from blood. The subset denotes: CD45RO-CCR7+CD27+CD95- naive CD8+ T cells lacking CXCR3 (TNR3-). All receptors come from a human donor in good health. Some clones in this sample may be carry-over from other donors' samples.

CDR3 sequence: CASSLDRDNAEAFF. J is TRBJ1-1 and V is TRBV7-9; TCRdb reports TRBD1, a call that lacks DNA to check it against. This CDR3 has 14 residues. Germline assignment: CDR1 SEHNR and CDR2 FQNEAQ (reference sequence).

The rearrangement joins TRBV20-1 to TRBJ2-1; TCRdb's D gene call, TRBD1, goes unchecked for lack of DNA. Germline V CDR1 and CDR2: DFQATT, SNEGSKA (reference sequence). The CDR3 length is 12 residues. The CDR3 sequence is CSARGPGHEQFF.

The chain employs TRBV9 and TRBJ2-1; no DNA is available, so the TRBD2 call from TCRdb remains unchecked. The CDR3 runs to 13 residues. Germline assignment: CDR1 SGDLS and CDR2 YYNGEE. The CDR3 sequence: CASSVESAHEQFF.

The CDR3 loop is CSATTGNSYNEQFF. The genes are TRBV20-1 and TRBJ2-1. CDR3 length equals 14 residues. Germline values: CDR1 DFQATT, CDR2 SNEGSKA (reference sequence).

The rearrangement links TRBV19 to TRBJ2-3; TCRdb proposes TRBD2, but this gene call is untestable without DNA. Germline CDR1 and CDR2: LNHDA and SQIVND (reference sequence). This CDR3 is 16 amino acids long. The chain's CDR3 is CASSTLGGGYTDTQYF. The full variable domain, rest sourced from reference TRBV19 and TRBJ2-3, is DGGITQSPKYLFRKEGQNVTLSCEQNLNHDAMYWYRQDPGQGLRLIYYSQIVNDFQKGDIAEGYSVSREKKESFPLTVTSAQKNPTAFYLCASSTLGGGYTDTQYFGPGTRLTVL.

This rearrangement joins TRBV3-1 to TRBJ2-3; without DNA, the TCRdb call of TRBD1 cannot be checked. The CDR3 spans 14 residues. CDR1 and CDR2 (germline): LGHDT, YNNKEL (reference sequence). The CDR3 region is CASSQRQFTDTQYF.

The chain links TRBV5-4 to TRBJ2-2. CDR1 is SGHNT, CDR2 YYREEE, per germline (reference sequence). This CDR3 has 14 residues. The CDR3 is CASSFGRWTGELFF.

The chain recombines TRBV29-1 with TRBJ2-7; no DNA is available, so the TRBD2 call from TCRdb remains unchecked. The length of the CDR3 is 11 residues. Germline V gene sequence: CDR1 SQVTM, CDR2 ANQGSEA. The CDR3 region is CSVEIGTLSWF.

CDR3: CSPLNLAQETQYF. The chain couples TRBV29-1 to TRBJ2-5; TCRdb proposes TRBD2, but this gene call is untestable without DNA. Germline V gene lookup returns CDR1 SQVTM and CDR2 ANQGSEA. This CDR3 is 13 amino acids long.

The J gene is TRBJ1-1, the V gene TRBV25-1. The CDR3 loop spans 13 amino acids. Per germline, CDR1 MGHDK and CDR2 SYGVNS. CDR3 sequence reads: CASSDGGNTEAFF.

The CDR3 is CASSSDRGLGETQYF. The chain links TRBV5-1 to TRBJ2-5; TCRdb's D call of TRBD1 is untestable without DNA. The CDR3 extends over 15 amino acids. Germline loops: CDR1 SGHRS, CDR2 YFSETQ.

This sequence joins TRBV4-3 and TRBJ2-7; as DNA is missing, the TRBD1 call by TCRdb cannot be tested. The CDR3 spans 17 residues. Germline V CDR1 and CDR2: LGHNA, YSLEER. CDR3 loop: CASSQEGSGIGSYEQYF.

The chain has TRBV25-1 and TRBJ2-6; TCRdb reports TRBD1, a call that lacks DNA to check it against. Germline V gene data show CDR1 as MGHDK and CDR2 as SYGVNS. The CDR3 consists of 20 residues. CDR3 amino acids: CASSESGTGGAPAGANVLTF.

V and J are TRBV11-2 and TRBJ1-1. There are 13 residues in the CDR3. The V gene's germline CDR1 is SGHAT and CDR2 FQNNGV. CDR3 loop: CASRHTVNTEAFF. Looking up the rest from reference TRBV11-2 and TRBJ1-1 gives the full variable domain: EAGVAQSPRYKIIEKRQSVAFWCNPISGHATLYWYQQILGQGPKLLIQFQNNGVVDDSQLPKDRFSAERLKGVDSTLKIQPAKLEDSAVYLCASRHTVNTEAFFGQGTRLTVV.

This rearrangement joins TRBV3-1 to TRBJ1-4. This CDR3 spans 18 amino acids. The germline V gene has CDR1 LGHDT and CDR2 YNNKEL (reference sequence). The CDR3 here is CASSQDLVRLSTNEKLFF.

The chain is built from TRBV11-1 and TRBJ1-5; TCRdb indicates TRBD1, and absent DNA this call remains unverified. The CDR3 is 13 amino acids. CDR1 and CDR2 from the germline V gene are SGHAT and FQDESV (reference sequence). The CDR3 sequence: CAILTGVRQPQHF. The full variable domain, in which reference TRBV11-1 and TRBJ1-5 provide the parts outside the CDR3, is EAEVAQSPRYKITEKSQAVAFWCDPISGHATLYWYRQILGQGPELLVQFQDESVVDDSQLPKDRFSAERLKGVDSTLKIQPAELGDSAMYLCAILTGVRQPQHFGDGTRLSIL.

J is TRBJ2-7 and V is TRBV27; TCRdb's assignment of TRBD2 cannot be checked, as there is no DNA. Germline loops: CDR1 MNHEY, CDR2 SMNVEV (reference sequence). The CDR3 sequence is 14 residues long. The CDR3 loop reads CASRHSGSRDEQYF.

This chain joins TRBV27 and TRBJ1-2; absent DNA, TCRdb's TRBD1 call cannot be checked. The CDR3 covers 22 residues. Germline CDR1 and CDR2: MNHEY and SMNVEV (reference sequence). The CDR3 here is CASSPLLDRVPDYGYTSNRYTF.

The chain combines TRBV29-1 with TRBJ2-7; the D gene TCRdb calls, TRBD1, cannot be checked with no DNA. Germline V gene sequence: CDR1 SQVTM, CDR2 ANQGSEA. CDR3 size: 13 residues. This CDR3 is CSVAGQGTYEQYF.

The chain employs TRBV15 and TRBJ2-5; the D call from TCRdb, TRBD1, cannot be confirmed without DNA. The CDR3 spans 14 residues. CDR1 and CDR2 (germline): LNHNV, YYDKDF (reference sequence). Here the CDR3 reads CAISEGAEQETQYF.

CDR3 region: CASSHGGVKETQYF. The chain couples TRBV28 to TRBJ2-5; there is no DNA to check the TCRdb D call of TRBD1. Germline CDR1 reads MDHEN; CDR2 reads SYDVKM. This CDR3 has 14 residues. Full variable domain (remainder filled in from reference TRBV28 and TRBJ2-5): DVKVTQSSRYLVKRTGEKVFLECVQDMDHENMFWYRQDPGLGLRLIYFSYDVKMKEKGDIPEGYSVSREKKERFSLILESASTNQTSMYLCASSHGGVKETQYFGPGTRLLVL.

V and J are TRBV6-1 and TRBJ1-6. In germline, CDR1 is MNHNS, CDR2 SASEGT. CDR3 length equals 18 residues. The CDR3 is CASGGQEGPPGANSPLHF.

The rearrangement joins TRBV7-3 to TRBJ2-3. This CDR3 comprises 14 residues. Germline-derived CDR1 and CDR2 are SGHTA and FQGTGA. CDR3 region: CASSPDSYTDTQYF.

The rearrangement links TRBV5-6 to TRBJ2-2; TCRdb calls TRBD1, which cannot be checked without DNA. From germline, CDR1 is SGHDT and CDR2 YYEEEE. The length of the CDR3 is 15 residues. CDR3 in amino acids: CASSSRTGGTGELFF.

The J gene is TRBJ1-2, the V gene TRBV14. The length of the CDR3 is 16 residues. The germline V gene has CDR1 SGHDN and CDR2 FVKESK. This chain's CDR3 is CASSPESGFFNYGYTF.